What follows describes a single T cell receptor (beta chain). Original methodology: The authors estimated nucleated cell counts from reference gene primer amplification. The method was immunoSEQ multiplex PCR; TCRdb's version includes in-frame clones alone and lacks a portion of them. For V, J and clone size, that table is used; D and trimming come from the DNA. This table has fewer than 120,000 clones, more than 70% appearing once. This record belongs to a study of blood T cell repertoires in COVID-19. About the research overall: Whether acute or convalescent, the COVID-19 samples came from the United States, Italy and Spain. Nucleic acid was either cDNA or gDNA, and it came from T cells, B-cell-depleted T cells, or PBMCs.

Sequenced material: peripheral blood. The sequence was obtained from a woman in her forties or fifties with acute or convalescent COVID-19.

CDR3 nucleotides: TGTGCCAGCAGTGATACAGGCAGGGCCCACGAGCAGTACTTC. This encodes CASSDTGRAHEQYF. The V call is TRBV6-1, the J call TRBJ2-7, with D possibly TRBD1 on 5 matching bases. Germline-derived CDR1 and CDR2 are MNHNS and SASEGT. The CDR3 is 14 amino acids. Between the trimmed V and J ends, which lost 3 bases and 5 bases, there was a span of 14 bases.